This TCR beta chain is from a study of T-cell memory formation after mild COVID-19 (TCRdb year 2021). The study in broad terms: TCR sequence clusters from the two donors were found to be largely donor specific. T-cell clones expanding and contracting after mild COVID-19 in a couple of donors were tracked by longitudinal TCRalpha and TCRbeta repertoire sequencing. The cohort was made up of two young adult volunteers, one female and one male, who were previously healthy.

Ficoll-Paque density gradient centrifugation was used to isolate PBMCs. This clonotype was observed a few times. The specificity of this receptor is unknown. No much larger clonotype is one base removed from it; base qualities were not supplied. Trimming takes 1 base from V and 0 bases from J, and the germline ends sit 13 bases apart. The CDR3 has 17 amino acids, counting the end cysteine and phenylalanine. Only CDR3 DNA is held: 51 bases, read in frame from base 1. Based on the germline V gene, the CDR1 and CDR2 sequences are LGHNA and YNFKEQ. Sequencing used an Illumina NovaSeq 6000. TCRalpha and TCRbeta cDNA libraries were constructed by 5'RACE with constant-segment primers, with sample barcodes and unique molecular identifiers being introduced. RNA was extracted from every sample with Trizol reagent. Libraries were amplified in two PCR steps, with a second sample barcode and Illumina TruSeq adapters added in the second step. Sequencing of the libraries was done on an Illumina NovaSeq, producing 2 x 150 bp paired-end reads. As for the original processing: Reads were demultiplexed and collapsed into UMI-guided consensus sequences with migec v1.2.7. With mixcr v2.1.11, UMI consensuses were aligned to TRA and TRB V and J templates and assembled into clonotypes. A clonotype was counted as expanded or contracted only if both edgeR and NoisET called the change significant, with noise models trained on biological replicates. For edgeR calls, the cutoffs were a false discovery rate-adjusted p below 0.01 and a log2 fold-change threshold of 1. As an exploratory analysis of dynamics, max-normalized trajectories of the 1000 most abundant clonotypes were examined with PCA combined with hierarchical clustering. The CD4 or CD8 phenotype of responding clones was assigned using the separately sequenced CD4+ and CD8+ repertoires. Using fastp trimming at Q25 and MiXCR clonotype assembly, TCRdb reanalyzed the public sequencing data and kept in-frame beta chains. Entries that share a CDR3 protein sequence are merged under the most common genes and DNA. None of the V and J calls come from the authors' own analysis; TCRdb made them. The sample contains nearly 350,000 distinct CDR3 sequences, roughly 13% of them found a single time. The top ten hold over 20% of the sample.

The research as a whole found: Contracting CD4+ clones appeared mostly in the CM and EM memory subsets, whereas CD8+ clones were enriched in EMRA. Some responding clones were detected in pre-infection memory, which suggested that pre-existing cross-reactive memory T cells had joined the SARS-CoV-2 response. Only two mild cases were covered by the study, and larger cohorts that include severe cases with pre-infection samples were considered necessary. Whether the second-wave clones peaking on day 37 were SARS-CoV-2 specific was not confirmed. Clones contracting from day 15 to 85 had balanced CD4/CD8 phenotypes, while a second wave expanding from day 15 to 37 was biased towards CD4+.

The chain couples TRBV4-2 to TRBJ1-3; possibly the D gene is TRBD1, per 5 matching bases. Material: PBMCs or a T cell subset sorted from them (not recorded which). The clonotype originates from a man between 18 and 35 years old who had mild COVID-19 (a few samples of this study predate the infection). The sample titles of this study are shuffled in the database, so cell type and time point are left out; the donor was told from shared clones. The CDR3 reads CASSQVSGGGSGNTIYF. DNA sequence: TGTGCCAGCAGCCAAGTATCAGGCGGGGGCTCTGGAAACACCATATATTTT.